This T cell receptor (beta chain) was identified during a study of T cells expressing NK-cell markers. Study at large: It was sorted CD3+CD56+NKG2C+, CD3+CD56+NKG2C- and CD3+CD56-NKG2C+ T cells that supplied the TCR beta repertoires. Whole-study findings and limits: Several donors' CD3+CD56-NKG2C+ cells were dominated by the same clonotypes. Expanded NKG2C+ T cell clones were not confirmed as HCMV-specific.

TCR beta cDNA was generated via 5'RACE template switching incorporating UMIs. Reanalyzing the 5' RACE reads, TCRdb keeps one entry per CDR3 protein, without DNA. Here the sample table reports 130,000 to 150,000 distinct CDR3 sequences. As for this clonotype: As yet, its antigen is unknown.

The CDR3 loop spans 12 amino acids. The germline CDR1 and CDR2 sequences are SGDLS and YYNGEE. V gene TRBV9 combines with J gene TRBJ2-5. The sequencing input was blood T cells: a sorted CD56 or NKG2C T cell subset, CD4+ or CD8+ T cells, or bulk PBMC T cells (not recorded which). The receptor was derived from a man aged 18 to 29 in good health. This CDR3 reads CASSDSSETQYF.